The TCR beta chain under discussion was sequenced for a study of early T cells in non-severe SARS-CoV-2 infection. As for the study in general: Sequenced bulk RNA came from whole blood that was unsorted, and chains were unpaired.

V was shortened by 2 bases and J by 9 bases, with 14 bases between the two germline ends. The CDR3 covers 14 residues. Germline CDR1 reads MDHEN; CDR2 reads SYDVKM. Individual cDNA molecules carried attached unique molecular identifiers. From the 5' RACE reads, TCRdb called clonotypes with MiXCR, one entry per CDR3 protein. This table holds over 85,000 distinct CDR3 sequences, roughly 17% found once. This clonotype was seen only a few times. Its matching antigen is unknown. Study-wide results and limits: Anti-spike CD8 responses were favored by VDJdb matching, which missed private and CD4 specificities.

The TCR originated in an adult who was a healthcare worker with PCR-confirmed SARS-CoV-2 infection or an uninfected control (not recorded which). V and J are TRBV28 and TRBJ1-3, with D possibly matching TRBD1 (6 bases). The sequencing sample was made of whole blood. The CDR3 spells CASSLGGTPLTIYF. The CDR3 nucleotides read TGTGCCAGCAGTTTAGGCGGGACACCTCTCACCATATATTTT.